This T cell receptor beta chain was retrieved from a study of metastatic and nonmetastatic thyroid tumors. Overall study: Peripheral blood and tumor or nodule samples from malignant and benign thyroid patients were compared.

TCRdb re-called clones from the PCR reads using MiXCR. The sample lists some 55,000 clones; 20% to 25% were seen once. The sample holds one count of this clone. The same CDR3 arises from other DNA sequences in this sample as well. Germline V lookup: CDR1 GTSNPN, CDR2 SVGIG (reference sequence). Trimming removed 8 bases from V and 3 bases from J, with 7 bases in between. This CDR3 comprises 10 residues. Thyroid surgery took place with no prior treatment in any patient. The chain employs TRBV30 and TRBJ1-1; no clear D. This sequence was found in a female donor with papillary thyroid cancer or a benign thyroid nodule (not recorded which). Some clones in this sample may be carry-over from other donors' samples. The sample was blood. The CDR3 reads CAGQDTEAFF. In DNA, the CDR3 is TGTGCCGGCCAGGACACTGAAGCTTTCTTT.